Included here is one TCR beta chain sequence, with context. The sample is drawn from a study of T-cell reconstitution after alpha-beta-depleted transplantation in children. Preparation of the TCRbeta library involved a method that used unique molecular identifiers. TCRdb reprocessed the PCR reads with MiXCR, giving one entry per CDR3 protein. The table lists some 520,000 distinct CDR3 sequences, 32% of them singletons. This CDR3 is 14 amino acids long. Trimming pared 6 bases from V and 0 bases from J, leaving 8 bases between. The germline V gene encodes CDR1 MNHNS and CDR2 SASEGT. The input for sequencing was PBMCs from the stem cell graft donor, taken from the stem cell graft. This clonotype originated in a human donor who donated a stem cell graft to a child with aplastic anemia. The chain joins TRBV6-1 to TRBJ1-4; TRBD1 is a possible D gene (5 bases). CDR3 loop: CASRPGTTNEKLFF. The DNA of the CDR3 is TGTGCCAGCAGGCCAGGGACAACTAATGAAAAACTGTTTTTT.